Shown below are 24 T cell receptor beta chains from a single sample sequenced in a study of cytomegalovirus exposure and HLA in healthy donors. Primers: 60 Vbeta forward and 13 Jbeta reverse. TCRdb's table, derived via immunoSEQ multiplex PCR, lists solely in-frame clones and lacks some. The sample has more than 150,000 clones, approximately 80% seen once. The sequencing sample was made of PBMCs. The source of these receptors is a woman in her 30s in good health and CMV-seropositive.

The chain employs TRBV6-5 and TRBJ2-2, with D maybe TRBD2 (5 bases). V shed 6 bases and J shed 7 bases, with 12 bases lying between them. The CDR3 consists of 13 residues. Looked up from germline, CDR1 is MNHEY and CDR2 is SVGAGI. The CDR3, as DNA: TGTGCCAGCAGCCCCGAAGAGGGCGGGGAGCTGTTTTTT. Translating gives CASSPEEGGELFF.

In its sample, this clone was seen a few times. DNA for the CDR3: TGTGCCAGTAGTTGGGGACAGGGTCCGGTCAATGAGCAGTTCTTC. Amino acid sequence: CASSWGQGPVNEQFF. This chain links TRBV19 with TRBJ2-1; 9 nucleotides agree with TRBD1. V lost 5 bases and J lost 6; bases outside the gene matches: 8. The CDR3 totals 15 residues. Germline-derived CDR1 and CDR2 are LNHDA and SQIVND (reference sequence).

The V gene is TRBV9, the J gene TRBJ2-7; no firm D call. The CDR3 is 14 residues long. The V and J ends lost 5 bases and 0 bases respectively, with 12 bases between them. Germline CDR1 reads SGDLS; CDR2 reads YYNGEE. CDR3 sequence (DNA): TGTGCCAGCAGTCAAGGCGGAAGCTCCTACGAGCAGTACTTC. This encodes CASSQGGSSYEQYF. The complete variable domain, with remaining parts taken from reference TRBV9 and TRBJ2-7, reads DSGVTQTPKHLITATGQRVTLRCSPRSGDLSVYWYQQSLDQGLQFLIQYYNGEERAKGNILERFSAQQFPDLHSELNLSSLELGDSALYFCASSQGGSSYEQYFGPGTRLTVT.

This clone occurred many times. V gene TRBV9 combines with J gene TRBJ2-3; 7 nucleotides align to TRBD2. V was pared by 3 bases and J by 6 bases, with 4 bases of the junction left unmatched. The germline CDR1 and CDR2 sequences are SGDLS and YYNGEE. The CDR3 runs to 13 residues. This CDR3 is CASSAGEGDTQYF. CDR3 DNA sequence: TGTGCCAGCAGCGCTGGGGAGGGCGATACGCAGTATTTT.

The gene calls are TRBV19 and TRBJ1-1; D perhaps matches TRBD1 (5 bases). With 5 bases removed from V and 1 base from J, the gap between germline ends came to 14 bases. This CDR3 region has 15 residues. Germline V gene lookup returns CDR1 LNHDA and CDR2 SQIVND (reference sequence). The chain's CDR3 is CASSRRLTENTEAFF. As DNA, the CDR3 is TGTGCCAGTAGTCGCCGTTTGACAGAGAACACTGAAGCTTTCTTT.

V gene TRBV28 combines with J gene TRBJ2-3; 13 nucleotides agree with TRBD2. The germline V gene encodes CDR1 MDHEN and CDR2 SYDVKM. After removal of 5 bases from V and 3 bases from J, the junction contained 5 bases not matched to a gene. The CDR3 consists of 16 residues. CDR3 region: CASSRTSGSGTDTQYF. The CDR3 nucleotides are TGTGCCAGCAGTCGGACTAGCGGGAGTGGGACAGATACGCAGTATTTT.

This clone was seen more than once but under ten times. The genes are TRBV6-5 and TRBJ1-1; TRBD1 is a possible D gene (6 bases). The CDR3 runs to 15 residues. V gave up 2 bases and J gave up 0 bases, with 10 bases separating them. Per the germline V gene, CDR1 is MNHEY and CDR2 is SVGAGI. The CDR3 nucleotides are TGTGCCAGCAGTTACGACAGGCCCATGAACACTGAAGCTTTCTTT. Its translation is CASSYDRPMNTEAFF.

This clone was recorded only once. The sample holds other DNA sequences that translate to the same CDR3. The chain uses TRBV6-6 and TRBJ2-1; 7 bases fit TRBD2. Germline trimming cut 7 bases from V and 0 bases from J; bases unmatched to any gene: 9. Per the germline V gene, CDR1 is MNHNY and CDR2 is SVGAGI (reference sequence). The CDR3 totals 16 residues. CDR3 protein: CASTSGAGLSYNEQFF. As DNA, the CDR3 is TGTGCCAGCACCTCAGGAGCGGGGCTCTCCTACAATGAGCAGTTCTTC.

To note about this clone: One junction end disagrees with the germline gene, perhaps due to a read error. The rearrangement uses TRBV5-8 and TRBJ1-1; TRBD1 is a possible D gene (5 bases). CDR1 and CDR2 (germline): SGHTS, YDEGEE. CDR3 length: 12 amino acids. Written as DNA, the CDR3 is TGTGCCAGCAGCCCGTGGGGCAGAACCTTGTACTTT. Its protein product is CASSPWGRTLYF.

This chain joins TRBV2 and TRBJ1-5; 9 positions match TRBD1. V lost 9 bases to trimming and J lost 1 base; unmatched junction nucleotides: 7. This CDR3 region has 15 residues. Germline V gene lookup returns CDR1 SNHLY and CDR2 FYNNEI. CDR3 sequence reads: CASLAGTGSNQPQHF. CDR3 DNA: TGTGCCAGTTTGGCCGGGACAGGGAGCAATCAGCCCCAGCATTTT.

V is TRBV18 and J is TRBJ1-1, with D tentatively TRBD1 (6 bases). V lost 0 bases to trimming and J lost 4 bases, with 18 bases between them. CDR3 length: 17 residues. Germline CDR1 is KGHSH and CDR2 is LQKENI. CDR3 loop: CASSPPWGGAVSTEAFF. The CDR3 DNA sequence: TGTGCCAGCTCACCACCGTGGGGGGGCGCAGTGAGCACTGAAGCTTTCTTT.

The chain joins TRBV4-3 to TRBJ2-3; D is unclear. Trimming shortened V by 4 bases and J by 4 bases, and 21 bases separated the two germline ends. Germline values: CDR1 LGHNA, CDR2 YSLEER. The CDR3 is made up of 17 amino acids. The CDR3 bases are TGCGCCAGCAGCCCCCGATCCCGGAGCTCCCTCCCAGATACGCAGTATTTT. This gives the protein CASSPRSRSSLPDTQYF.

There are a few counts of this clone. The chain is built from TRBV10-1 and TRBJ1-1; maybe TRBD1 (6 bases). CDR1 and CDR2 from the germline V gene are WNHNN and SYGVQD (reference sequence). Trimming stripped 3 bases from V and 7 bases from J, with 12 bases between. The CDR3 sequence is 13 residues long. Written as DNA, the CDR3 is TGCGCCAGCAGTGATTCAGGGGCGCGTGAAGCTTTCTTT. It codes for CASSDSGAREAFF.

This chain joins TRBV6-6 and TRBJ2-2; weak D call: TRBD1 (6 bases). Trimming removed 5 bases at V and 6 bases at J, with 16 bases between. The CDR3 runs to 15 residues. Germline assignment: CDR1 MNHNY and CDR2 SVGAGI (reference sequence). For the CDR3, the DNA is TGTGCCAGCAGTCCGACAGGCGAGTTGGCCGGGGAGCTGTTTTTT. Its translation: CASSPTGELAGELFF.

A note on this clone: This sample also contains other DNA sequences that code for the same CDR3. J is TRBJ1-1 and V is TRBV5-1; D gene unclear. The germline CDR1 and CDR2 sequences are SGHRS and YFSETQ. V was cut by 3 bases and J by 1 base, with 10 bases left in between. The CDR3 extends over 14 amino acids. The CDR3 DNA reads TGCGCCAGCAGCTCTACCGGGAGGAACACTGAAGCTTTCTTT. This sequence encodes CASSSTGRNTEAFF.

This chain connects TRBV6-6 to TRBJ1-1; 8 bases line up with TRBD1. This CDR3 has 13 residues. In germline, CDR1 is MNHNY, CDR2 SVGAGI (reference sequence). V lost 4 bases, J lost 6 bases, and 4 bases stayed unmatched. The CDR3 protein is CASSLKQGAEAFF. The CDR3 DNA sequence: TGTGCCAGCAGTTTAAAACAGGGGGCTGAAGCTTTCTTT.

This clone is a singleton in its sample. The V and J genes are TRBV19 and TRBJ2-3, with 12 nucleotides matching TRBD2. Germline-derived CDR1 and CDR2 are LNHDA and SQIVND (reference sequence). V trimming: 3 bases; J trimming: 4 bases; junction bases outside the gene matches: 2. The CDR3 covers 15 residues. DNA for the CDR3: TGTGCCAGTAGTATGACTAGCGGGGGAGCAGATACGCAGTATTTT. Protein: CASSMTSGGADTQYF.

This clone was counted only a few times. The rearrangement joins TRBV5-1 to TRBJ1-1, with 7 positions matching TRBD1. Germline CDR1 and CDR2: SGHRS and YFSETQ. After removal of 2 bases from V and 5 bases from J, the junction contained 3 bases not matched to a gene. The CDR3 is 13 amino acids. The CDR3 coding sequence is TGCGCCAGCAGCTTTTCGACAGGGACTGAAGCTTTCTTT. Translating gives CASSFSTGTEAFF. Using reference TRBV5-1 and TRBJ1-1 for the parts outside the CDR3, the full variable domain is KAGVTQTPRYLIKTRGQQVTLSCSPISGHRSVSWYQQTPGQGLQFLFEYFSETQRNKGNFPGRFSGRQFSNSRSEMNVSTLELGDSALYLCASSFSTGTEAFFGQGTRLTVV.

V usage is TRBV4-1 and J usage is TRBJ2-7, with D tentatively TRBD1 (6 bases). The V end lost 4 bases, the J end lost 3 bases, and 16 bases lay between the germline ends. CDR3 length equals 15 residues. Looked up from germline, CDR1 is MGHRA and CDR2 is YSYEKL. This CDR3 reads CASSLGTSRLYEQYF. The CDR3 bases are TGCGCCAGCAGCCTCGGGACATCCCGCCTCTACGAGCAGTACTTC.

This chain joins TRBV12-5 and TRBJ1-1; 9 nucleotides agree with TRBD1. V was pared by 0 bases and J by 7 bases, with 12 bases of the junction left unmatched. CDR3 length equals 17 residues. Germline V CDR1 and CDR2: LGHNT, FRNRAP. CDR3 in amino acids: CASGLVRGEQGANEAFF. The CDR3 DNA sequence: TGTGCTAGTGGTTTGGTAAGGGGTGAACAGGGGGCAAATGAAGCTTTCTTT.

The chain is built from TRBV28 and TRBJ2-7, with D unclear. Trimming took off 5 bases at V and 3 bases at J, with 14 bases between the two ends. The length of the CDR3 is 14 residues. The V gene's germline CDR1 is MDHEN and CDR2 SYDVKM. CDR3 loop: CASSISGIFYEQYF. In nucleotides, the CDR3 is TGTGCCAGCAGTATCTCAGGTATTTTCTACGAGCAGTACTTC.

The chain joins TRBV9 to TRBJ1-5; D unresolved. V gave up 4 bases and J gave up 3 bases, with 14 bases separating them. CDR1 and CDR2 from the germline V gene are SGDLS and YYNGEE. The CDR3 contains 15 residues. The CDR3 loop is CASSPSSGYNQPQHF. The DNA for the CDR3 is TGTGCCAGCAGCCCCAGTTCTGGTTACAATCAGCCCCAGCATTTT. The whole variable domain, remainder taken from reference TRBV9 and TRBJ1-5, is DSGVTQTPKHLITATGQRVTLRCSPRSGDLSVYWYQQSLDQGLQFLIQYYNGEERAKGNILERFSAQQFPDLHSELNLSSLELGDSALYFCASSPSSGYNQPQHFGDGTRLSIL.

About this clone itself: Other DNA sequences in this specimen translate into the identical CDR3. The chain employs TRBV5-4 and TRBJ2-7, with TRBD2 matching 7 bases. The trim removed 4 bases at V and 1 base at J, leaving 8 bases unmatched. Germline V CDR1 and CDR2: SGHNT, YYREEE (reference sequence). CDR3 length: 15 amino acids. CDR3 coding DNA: TGTGCCAGCAGCGGGGGATTAGCGGGTTCCTACGAGCAGTACTTC. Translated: CASSGGLAGSYEQYF.

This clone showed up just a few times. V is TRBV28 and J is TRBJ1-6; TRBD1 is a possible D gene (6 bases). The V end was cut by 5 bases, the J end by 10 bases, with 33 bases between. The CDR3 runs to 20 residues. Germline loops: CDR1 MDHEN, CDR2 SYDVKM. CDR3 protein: CASSLWVGMYREGIVSPLHF. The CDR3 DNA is TGTGCCAGCAGTCTTTGGGTGGGAATGTACAGGGAAGGGATTGTCTCACCCCTCCACTTT.